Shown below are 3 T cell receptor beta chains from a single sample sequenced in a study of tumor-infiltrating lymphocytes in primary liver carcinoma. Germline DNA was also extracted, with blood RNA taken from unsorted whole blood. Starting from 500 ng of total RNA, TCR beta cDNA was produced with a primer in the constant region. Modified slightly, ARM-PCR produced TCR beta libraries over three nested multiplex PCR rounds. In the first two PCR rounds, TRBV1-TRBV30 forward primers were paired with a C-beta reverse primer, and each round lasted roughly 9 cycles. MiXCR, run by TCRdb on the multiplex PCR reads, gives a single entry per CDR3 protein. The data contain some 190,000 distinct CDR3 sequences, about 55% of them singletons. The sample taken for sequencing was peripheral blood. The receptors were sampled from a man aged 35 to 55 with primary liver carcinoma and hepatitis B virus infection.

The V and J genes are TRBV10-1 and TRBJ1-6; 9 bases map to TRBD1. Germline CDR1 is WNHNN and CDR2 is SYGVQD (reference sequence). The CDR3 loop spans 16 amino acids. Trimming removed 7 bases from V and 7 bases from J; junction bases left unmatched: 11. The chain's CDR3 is CASNPGQGPENSPLHF. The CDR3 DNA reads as TGCGCCAGCAACCCTGGACAGGGGCCGGAGAATTCACCCCTCCACTTT.

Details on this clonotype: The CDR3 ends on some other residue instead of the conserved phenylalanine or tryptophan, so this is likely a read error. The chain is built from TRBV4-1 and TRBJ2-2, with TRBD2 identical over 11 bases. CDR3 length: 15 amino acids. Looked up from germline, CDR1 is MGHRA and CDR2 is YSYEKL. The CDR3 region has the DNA TGCGCCAGCAGCCAGACTAGCGGGAACGCCGGGGAGCTGTTTCTT. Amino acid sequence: CASSQTSGNAGELFL.

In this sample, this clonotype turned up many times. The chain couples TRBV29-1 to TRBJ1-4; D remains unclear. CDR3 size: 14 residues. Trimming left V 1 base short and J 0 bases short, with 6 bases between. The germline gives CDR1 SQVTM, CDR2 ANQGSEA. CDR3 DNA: TGCAGCGTTGAAGGGAGTGCAACTAATGAAAAACTGTTTTTT. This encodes CSVEGSATNEKLFF.